Presented here are 9 T cell receptor beta chains from one specimen sequenced in a study of cytomegalovirus exposure and HLA in healthy donors. Sequenced by immunoSEQ multiplex PCR; TCRdb stores in-frame clones only, minus some. The repertoire holds a few hundred thousand clones, with about nine tenths as singletons. The sample consisted of PBMCs. The source of these receptors is a woman aged 18 to 35 in good health and CMV-seronegative.

This clone was seen a few times. The rearrangement uses TRBV7-8 and TRBJ1-1, with TRBD1 identical over 8 bases. The CDR3 is 17 residues long. V lost 5 bases and J lost 1; bases outside the gene matches: 12. Germline V gene data show CDR1 as SGHVS and CDR2 as FQNEAQ. Here the CDR3 reads CASSSGQGVLTNTEAFF. CDR3 nucleotides: TGTGCCAGCAGCAGTGGACAGGGCGTATTGACGAACACTGAAGCTTTCTTT.

The V gene is TRBV5-6, the J gene TRBJ2-1; tentatively, D is TRBD2 (6 bases). Germline V gene lookup returns CDR1 SGHDT and CDR2 YYEEEE. The V end lost 3 bases, the J end lost 8 bases, and 15 bases lay between the germline ends. The CDR3 sequence is 14 residues long. The CDR3 DNA reads TGTGCCAGCAGCTACCGGGACTCGGACCATGAGCAGTTCTTC. Translation gives CASSYRDSDHEQFF.

This clone was counted a single time. The CDR3 spells CASSFRRAGEKLFF. CDR3 nucleotide sequence: TGTGCCAGCAGCTTTAGGAGGGCAGGTGAAAAACTGTTTTTT. The chain links TRBV7-2 to TRBJ1-4; no clear D. Germline V lookup: CDR1 SGHTA, CDR2 FQGNSA. The CDR3 loop spans 14 amino acids. Trimming pared 3 bases from V and 7 bases from J, leaving 12 bases between.

The chain employs TRBV4-3 and TRBJ2-2; no definite D call. From germline, CDR1 is LGHNA and CDR2 YSLEER. Trimming left V 0 bases short and J 0 bases short, with 14 bases between. This CDR3 region has 18 residues. CDR3 residues: CASSQELRSATNTGELFF. As DNA, the CDR3 is TGCGCCAGCAGCCAAGAACTAAGGTCAGCGACGAACACCGGGGAGCTGTTTTTT.

This clone was detected only a few times. The V call is TRBV5-1, the J call TRBJ2-5; a possible D gene is TRBD2 (7 bases). V lost 5 bases to trimming and J lost 1 base, with 15 bases between them. Germline-derived CDR1 and CDR2 are SGHRS and YFSETQ. CDR3 length: 15 amino acids. The CDR3 region is CASSRNREGQETQYF. CDR3 in DNA: TGCGCCAGCAGTAGGAACAGGGAGGGCCAAGAGACCCAGTACTTC.

The chain is built from TRBV21-1 and TRBJ2-7; no check of the table's D call, TRBD2, against the DNA was made. TRBV21-1 is listed as a pseudogene. CDR3 size: 16 residues. The CDR3 loop reads CASSAHGGTTRREQYF. DNA for the CDR3: TGTGCCAGCAGCGCACACGGAGGGACGACTAGACGGGAGCAGTACTTC.

The CDR3 loop reads CASRRTSGRQDEQYF. The CDR3 DNA is TGTGCCAGCAGACGGACTAGCGGGAGGCAGGACGAGCAGTACTTC. The chain recombines TRBV4-2 with TRBJ2-7; 14 nucleotides match TRBD2. J lost 5 bases, V lost 6 bases, and 6 bases had no gene match. Germline assignment: CDR1 LGHNA and CDR2 YNFKEQ. This CDR3 has 15 amino acids.

The sample holds a few counts of this clone. This chain uses TRBV12-5 with TRBJ2-2; 9 nucleotides agree with TRBD2. The junction had 17 bases not matched to a gene; V was cut back by 0 bases and J by 3 bases. This CDR3 has 21 residues. Germline loops: CDR1 LGHNT, CDR2 FRNRAP. Here the CDR3 reads CASGLVLREGLGLGYTGELFF. CDR3 coding DNA: TGTGCTAGTGGTTTGGTACTGCGGGAGGGCCTTGGGTTGGGTTACACCGGGGAGCTGTTTTTT.

The rearrangement joins TRBV27 to TRBJ1-2, with D tentatively TRBD1 (5 bases). Germline CDR1 MNHEY, CDR2 SMNVEV (reference sequence). This CDR3 comprises 15 residues. The ends were cut back, 7 bases at V and 8 bases at J, with 23 bases in the middle. The CDR3 reads CASMPTRQGWNGYTF. The CDR3 DNA follows: TGTGCCAGCATGCCTACCCGGCAGGGCTGGAACGGCTACACCTTC.